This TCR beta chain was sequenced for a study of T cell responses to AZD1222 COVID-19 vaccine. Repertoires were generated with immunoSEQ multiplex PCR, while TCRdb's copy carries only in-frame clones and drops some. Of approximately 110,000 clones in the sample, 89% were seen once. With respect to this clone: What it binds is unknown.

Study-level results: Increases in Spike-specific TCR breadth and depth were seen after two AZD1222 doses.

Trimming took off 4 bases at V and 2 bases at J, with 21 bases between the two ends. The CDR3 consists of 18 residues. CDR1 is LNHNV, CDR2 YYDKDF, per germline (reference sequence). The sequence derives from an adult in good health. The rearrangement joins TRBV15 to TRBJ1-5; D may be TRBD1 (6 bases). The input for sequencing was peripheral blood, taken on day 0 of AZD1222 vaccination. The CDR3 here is CATSTGFFRDIGNQPQHF. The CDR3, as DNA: TGTGCCACCAGCACCGGGTTCTTCCGGGACATAGGCAATCAGCCCCAGCATTTT.